The T cell receptor beta chain described here comes from a study of cytomegalovirus exposure and HLA in healthy donors. The PCR contained 60 Vbeta and 13 Jbeta primers. TCRdb keeps only in-frame clones here, not all; method: immunoSEQ multiplex PCR. The table lists approximately 140,000 clones, roughly four fifths of them singletons, with roughly 4.2% in the top ten. V lost 6 bases and J 1 base, leaving 24 bases between the germline ends. Per germline, CDR1 MNHEY and CDR2 SMNVEV (reference sequence). The CDR3 has 18 amino acids. The TCR sequence derives from a man aged 40-49 years in good health and CMV-seropositive. The sequenced material came from PBMCs. The chain has TRBV27 and TRBJ1-1, with D perhaps TRBD1 (6 bases). Here the CDR3 reads CASRPFKYGGGPNTEAFF. CDR3 sequence (DNA): TGTGCCAGCAGGCCCTTCAAGTACGGGGGGGGCCCGAACACTGAAGCTTTCTTT.